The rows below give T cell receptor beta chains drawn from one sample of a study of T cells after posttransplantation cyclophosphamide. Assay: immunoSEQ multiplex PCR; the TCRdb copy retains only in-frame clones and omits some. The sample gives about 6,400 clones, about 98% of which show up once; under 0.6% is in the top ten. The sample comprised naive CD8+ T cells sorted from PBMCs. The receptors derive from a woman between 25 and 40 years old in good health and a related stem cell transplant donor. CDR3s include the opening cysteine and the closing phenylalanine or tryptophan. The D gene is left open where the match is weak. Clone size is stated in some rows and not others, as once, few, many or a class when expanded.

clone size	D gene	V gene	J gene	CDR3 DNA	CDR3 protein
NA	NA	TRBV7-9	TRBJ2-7	TGTGCCAGCAGCTTGAGCGGCTCCTACGAGCAGTACTTC	CASSLSGSYEQYF
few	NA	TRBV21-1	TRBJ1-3	TGTGCCAGCAGCCCCAGGTGCGGGATGGGCTCTGGAAACACCATATATTTT	CASSPRCGMGSGNTIYF
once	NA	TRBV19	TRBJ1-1	TGTGCCAGTAGTATACGGCAGGGTGGTCTTTTCACTGAAGCTTTCTTT	CASSIRQGGLFTEAFF
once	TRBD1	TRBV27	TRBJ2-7	TGTGCCAGTAGACACAGGGGACGGCCCTACGAGCAGTACTTC	CASRHRGRPYEQYF
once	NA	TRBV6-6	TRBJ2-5	TGTGCCAGCTGCAGGGGGGCGTATTTAAGCGAAGAGACCCAGTACTTC	CASCRGAYLSEETQYF
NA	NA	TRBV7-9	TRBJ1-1	TGTGCCAGCAGCTTTCCCTCTAACACTGAAGCTTTCTTT	CASSFPSNTEAFF
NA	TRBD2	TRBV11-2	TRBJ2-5	TGTGCCAGCAGCCTAACCCCTGGACTAGCGGGGGGCGAGACCCAGTACTTC	CASSLTPGLAGGETQYF
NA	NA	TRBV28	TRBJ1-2	TGTGCCAGCAGTTTGGGGGCAGGTGGCTACACCTTC	CASSLGAGGYTF
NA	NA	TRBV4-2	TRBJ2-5	TGTGCCAGCAGCCAAAGTCGAGCGCTTGGGCAAGAGACCCAGTACTTC	CASSQSRALGQETQYF
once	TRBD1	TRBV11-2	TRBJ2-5	TGTGCCAGCAACGAAGGACAGGGCATTATAGAGACCCAGTACTTC	CASNEGQGIIETQYF
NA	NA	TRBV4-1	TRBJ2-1	TGCGCCAGCAGCCAAGGTAGTGAGCAGTTCTTC	CASSQGSEQFF
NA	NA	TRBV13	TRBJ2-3	TGTGCCAGCAGCTTAGGGCAGGGGATGGATACGCAGTATTTT	CASSLGQGMDTQYF
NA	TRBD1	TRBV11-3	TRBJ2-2	TGTGCCAGCAGCTCGAGACCGGGACAGGGGAAAGCCGGGGAGCTGTTTTTT	CASSSRPGQGKAGELFF
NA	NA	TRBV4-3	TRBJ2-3	TGCGCCAGCAGCCAGGAAACAGGGCAGGGAGGGGATACGCAGTATTTT	CASSQETGQGGDTQYF
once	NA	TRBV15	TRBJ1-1	TGTGCCACCAGCAGAGAAGTCAGTCTCATGGTTGAAGCTTTCTTT	CATSREVSLMVEAFF
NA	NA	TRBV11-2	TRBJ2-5	TGTGCCAGCAGCTTAGGGTTCGGCAGGTCCCAAGAGACCCAGTACTTC	CASSLGFGRSQETQYF
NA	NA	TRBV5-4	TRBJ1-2	TGTGCCAGCAGCAAGGACAGCTATGGCTACACCTTC	CASSKDSYGYTF
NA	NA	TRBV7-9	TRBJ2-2	TGTGCCGGAGGAGGGAATATGGGCGGGGAGCTGTTTTTT	CAGGGNMGGELFF
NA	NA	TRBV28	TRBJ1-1	TGTGCCAGCACGACAGGGAACACTGAAGCTTTCTTT	CASTTGNTEAFF
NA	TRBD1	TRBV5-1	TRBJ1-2	TGCGCCAGCAGCCGCGGACAGGGGACAGATGGCTACACCTTC	CASSRGQGTDGYTF
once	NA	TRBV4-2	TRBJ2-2	TGTGCCAGCAGCCAAGATCCGTTGAACACCGGGGAGCTGTTTTTT	CASSQDPLNTGELFF
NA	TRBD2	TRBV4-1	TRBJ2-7	TGCGCCAGCAGCCAAGCGAGGGGCGGGGGTTGGGAGCAGTACTTC	CASSQARGGGWEQYF
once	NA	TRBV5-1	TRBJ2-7	TGCGCCAGCAGCGTGAGACAGGCCGCCTCCTACGAGCAGTACTTC	CASSVRQAASYEQYF
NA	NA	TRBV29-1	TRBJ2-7	TGCAGCGTTGAAGGGTACGGGGTGCCGGGCTCCTACGAGCAGTACTTC	CSVEGYGVPGSYEQYF